Below, one T cell receptor beta chain is given with its context. The antigen remains undetermined. The data were obtained in a study of chemoradiotherapy in HPV16-positive cancers. As for the study in general: Functional T-cell assays on a couple of HPV16-positive patients' cells defined candidate HPV-specific clones and common TCR motifs. Study-level results: Functional assays defining HPV-specific T cells used only a couple of HPV16-positive patients. Better recurrence-free survival went with HPV-responsive T-cell expansion in HPV16-positive patients. Candidate HPV-specific clones and E7-related TCR motifs grew in tumor during treatment.

J was trimmed by 6 bases and V by 1 base; bases with no gene match: 7. Germline V gene data show CDR1 as SGHRS and CDR2 as YFSETQ. The CDR3 has 16 residues. This table comes from immunoSEQ multiplex PCR, and its TCRdb copy is limited to in-frame clones, with some not included. The table includes 6,700 or so clones, roughly nine tenths detected once. This sample comprised tumor tissue, obtained from a patient who underwent chemoradiotherapy. The rearrangement uses TRBV5-1 and TRBJ2-2, with 9 nucleotides matching TRBD1. This TCR was recovered from a human donor with HPV-associated anogenital cancer. For the CDR3, the DNA is TGCGCCAGCAGCTTGACAGGGGGCGCAATGGCCGGGGAGCTGTTTTTT. Its translation is CASSLTGGAMAGELFF. The full variable domain, rest sourced from reference TRBV5-1 and TRBJ2-2, is KAGVTQTPRYLIKTRGQQVTLSCSPISGHRSVSWYQQTPGQGLQFLFEYFSETQRNKGNFPGRFSGRQFSNSRSEMNVSTLELGDSALYLCASSLTGGAMAGELFFGEGSRLTVL.